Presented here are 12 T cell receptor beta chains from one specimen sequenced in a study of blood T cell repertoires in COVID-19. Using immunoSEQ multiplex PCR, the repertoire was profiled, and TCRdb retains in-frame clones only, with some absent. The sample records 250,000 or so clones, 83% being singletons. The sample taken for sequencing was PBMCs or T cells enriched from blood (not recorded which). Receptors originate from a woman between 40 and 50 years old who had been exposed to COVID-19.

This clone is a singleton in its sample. The CDR3 DNA sequence: TGTGCCAGCAGCTTATTTGGCGGGGGCTTAGGTACGCAGTATTTT. This encodes CASSLFGGGLGTQYF. The chain recombines TRBV7-2 with TRBJ2-3, with D possibly matching TRBD2 (7 bases). Germline lookup yields CDR1 SGHTA and CDR2 FQGNSA. Trimming cost V 2 bases and J 8 bases, with 17 bases left between them. The length of the CDR3 is 15 residues.

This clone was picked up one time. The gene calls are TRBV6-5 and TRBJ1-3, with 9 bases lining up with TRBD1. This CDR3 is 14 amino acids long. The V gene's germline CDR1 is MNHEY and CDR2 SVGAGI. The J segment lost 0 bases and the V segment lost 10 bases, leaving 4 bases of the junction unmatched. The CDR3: CATGTGSSGNTIYF. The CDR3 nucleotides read TGTGCCACCGGGACAGGGAGCTCTGGAAACACCATATATTTT.

CDR3 loop: CASSTGTGLDIQYF. Here the CDR3 DNA reads TGTGCCAGCAGCACCGGGACAGGGTTAGACATTCAGTACTTC. The V call is TRBV5-4, the J call TRBJ2-4; 9 nucleotides match TRBD1. J gave up 8 bases and V 4 bases, and 7 bases lay outside the gene matches. The V gene's germline CDR1 is SGHNT and CDR2 YYREEE (reference sequence). The length of the CDR3 is 14 residues.

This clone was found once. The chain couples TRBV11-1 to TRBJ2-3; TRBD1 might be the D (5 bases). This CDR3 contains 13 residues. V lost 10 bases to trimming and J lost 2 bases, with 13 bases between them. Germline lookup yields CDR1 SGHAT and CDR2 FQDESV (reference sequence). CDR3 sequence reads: CATGPFSTDTQYF. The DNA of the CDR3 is TGTGCCACAGGGCCTTTTTCCACAGATACGCAGTATTTT.

Written as DNA, the CDR3 is TGTGCCAGCAGTTACTCGAGAGGAGAGACCCAGTACTTC. The encoded protein is CASSYSRGETQYF. This sequence joins TRBV6-5 and TRBJ2-5; D call uncertain. CDR3 size: 13 residues. V was shortened by 0 bases and J by 4 bases, with 6 bases between the two germline ends. The germline gives CDR1 MNHEY, CDR2 SVGAGI.

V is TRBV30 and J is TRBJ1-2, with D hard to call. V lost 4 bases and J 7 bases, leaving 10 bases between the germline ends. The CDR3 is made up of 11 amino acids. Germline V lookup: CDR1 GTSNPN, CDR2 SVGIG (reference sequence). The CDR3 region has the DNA TGTGCCTGGACAAGGGCGGGTGGCTACACCTTC. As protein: CAWTRAGGYTF.

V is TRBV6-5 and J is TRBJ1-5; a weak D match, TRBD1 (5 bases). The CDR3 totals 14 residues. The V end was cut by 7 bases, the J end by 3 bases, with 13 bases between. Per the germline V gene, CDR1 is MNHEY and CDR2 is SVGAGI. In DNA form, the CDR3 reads TGTGCCAGCATGAAAGGGGTTGCCAATCAGCCCCAGCATTTT. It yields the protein CASMKGVANQPQHF.

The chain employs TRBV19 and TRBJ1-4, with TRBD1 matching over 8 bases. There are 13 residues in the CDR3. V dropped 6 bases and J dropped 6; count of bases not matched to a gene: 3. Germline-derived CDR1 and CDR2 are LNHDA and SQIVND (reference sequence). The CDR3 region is CASSPGGYEKLFF. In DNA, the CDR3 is TGTGCCAGTAGCCCAGGGGGCTATGAAAAACTGTTTTTT.

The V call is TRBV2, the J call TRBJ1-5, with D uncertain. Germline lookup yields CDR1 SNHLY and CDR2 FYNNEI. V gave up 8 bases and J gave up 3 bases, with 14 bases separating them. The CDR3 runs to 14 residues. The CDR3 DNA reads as TGTGCCAGCCTGAGGACCGGACTCAATCAGCCCCAGCATTTT. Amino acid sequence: CASLRTGLNQPQHF. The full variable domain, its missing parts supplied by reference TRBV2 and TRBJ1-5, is EPEVTQTPSHQVTQMGQEVILRCVPISNHLYFYWYRQILGQKVEFLVSFYNNEISEKSEIFDDQFSVERPDGSNFTLKIRSTKLEDSAMYFCASLRTGLNQPQHFGDGTRLSIL.

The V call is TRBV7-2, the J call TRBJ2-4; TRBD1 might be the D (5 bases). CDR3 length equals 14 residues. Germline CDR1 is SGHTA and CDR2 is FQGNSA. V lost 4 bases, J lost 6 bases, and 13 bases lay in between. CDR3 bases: TGTGCCAGCAGCTCCTCTTTACAGGCAAACATTCAGTACTTC. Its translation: CASSSSLQANIQYF.

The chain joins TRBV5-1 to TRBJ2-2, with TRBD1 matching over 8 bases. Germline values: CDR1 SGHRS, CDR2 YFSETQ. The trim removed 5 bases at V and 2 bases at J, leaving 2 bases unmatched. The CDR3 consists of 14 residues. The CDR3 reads CASRGQDNTGELFF. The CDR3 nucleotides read TGCGCCAGCAGGGGACAGGATAACACCGGGGAGCTGTTTTTT.

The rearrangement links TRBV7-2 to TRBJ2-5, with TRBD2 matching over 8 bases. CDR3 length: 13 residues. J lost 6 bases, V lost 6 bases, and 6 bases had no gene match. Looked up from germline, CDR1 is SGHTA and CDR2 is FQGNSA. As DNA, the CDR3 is TGTGCCAGCAGACTCGGACTAGCCCAGACCCAGTACTTC. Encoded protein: CASRLGLAQTQYF.